The T cell receptor beta chain described here comes from a study of cytomegalovirus exposure and HLA in healthy donors. The germline V and J ends were trimmed by 2 bases and 0 bases, with 10 bases remaining between them. The CDR3 totals 15 residues. Germline CDR1 SGHRS, CDR2 YFSETQ. The primer mix had 60 Vbeta and 13 Jbeta primers. Measured with immunoSEQ multiplex PCR; TCRdb has only the in-frame clones, and not every one. The repertoire holds roughly 190,000 clones, about 88% seen once, with roughly 1.8% in the top ten. This clone was seen a handful of times. The specimen was PBMCs. The chain employs TRBV5-1 and TRBJ2-3; TRBD2 might be the D (6 bases). This sequence was found in a woman aged 18-30 years in good health and CMV-seronegative. The DNA of the CDR3 is TGCGCCAGCAGCTTACTACGGGGGAGCACAGATACGCAGTATTTT. Translated, it gives CASSLLRGSTDTQYF.